This T cell receptor beta chain comes out of a study of blood T cell repertoires in COVID-19. Study information: Collection of acute and convalescent COVID-19 samples took place in the United States, Italy and Spain.

The V end lost 3 bases, the J end lost 4 bases, and 10 bases lay between the germline ends. The CDR3 is 14 residues long. The table came from immunoSEQ multiplex PCR; TCRdb's copy has only in-frame clones and leaves some out. Counted here are tens of thousands of clones, 86% occurring once; the ten biggest clones make up approximately 4.1%. The chain joins TRBV5-3 to TRBJ1-4; no clear D gene. TRBV5-3 has ORF status, its function being uncertain. Material for sequencing was peripheral blood. The TCR originated in a man in his fifties or sixties with acute or convalescent COVID-19. The CDR3 DNA follows: TGTGCCAGAAGCTGGGAGGGCGGTAATGAAAAACTGTTTTTT. This gives the protein CARSWEGGNEKLFF.